In its sample, the clone carrying this T cell receptor beta chain ranks as medium-sized. Its target is unknown. Both TRBC1 and TRBC2 were covered by a beta constant-region primer of two equimolar oligonucleotides. Four rounds of PCR amplified the ligated cDNA using nested alpha and beta constant-region primers plus SP2. TCRdb passed the UMI-ligation and nested PCR reads through MiXCR, listing each CDR3 protein once. This sample has 120,000 or so distinct CDR3 sequences, with roughly 36% found just once. These data are taken from a study of naive and memory T cell subsets. General observations from the study: A clonotype means one alpha or beta sequence, not an alpha/beta pair.

CMV status came from CD4+ IFNgamma after overnight CMV lysate stimulation. Cells stained for CD3, CD4, CD8, CD45RA and CD27 were sorted into four subsets. V was pared by 6 bases and J by 5 bases, with 11 bases of the junction left unmatched. Germline-derived CDR1 and CDR2 are SQVTM and ANQGSEA. This CDR3 has 14 amino acids. This receptor was obtained from a human donor in good health. This chain links TRBV29-1 with TRBJ2-3; TRBD1 agrees at 7 bases. Sequenced sample: central memory CD4+ T cells from blood. The CDR3 bases are TGCAGCGTCCGGACAGGAGGCGCCGGAGATACGCAGTATTTT. Translating gives CSVRTGGAGDTQYF.